This T cell receptor (beta chain) is from a study of T cells in Graves' hyperthyroidism and ophthalmopathy. Turning to the study itself: At the time of initial diagnosis and before any treatment, peripheral blood was collected. Study-wide points: Most expanded thyroid clonotypes above 0.001 also appeared in blood.

This clonotype has only a few counts. Its antigen is unknown. Regions amplified from RNA transcripts were the TCR beta CDR3 regions. Initially, a first-round RT-PCR of the TCR CDR3 employed the HTBI primer set. TCRdb reprocessed the multiplex PCR reads with MiXCR, giving one entry per CDR3 protein. This table has 690,000 or so distinct CDR3 sequences, roughly a sixth appearing once. The CDR3 is made up of 15 amino acids. With 6 bases clipped from V and 8 bases from J, the junction kept 8 bases outside the gene matches. Germline V CDR1 and CDR2: MNHNS, SASEGT. The chain couples TRBV6-1 to TRBJ2-1; 12 nucleotides match TRBD2. Sequences were obtained from blood. The clonotype was recovered from a woman aged 45-65 years with Graves' hyperthyroidism that later progressed to Graves' ophthalmopathy. CDR3 sequence reads: CASRHGLAGLDEQFF. CDR3 DNA sequence: TGTGCCAGCAGACACGGACTAGCGGGGTTGGATGAGCAGTTCTTC.